These T cell receptor beta chains were read from a single sample in a study of identical twins. TCRdb re-derived calls from the 5' RACE reads in MiXCR, one entry per CDR3 protein. Here the sample spans 500,000 to 650,000 distinct CDR3 sequences, 7.1% being singletons. These sequences were also reported in another study, on yellow fever vaccine responses in identical twins.

The sample was PBMCs. These receptors came from a woman aged 18-29 years in good health. Both conserved end residues are part of each CDR3. The D gene is left open where the match is weak. Clone size appears in some rows only: once, few, many, or a class for an expanded clone.

clone size,D gene,J gene,V gene,CDR3 protein,CDR3 DNA
NA,TRBD2,TRBJ2-1,TRBV18,CASSPGTPVLAGYNEQFF,TGTGCCAGCTCACCAGGGACACCGGTACTAGCGGGATACAATGAGCAGTTCTTC
NA,TRBD2,TRBJ2-1,TRBV20-1,CCARSLLAGGPHNEQFF,TGCTGTGCTAGGTCCCTCCTAGCGGGAGGACCCCACAATGAGCAGTTCTTC
many,TRBD2,TRBJ2-3,TRBV5-5,CACTSGASTDTQYF,TGTGCCTGTACTAGCGGGGCCAGCACAGATACGCAGTATTTT
many,TRBD2,TRBJ2-1,TRBV3-1,CASSQEELAGRYNEQFF,TGTGCCAGCAGCCAGGAGGAACTAGCGGGCCGTTACAATGAGCAGTTCTTC
few,TRBD1,TRBJ1-1,TRBV10-3,CAIRMTGTNTEAFF,TGTGCCATCAGAATGACAGGGACGAACACTGAAGCTTTCTTT
few,NA,TRBJ1-1,TRBV29-1,CSVGQTGATTEAFF,TGCAGCGTTGGCCAGACAGGAGCCACCACTGAAGCTTTCTTT
many,NA,TRBJ2-7,TRBV14,CASSRSAGRNEQYF,TGTGCCAGCAGCCGTTCGGCCGGAAGGAACGAGCAGTACTTC
few,NA,TRBJ2-1,TRBV20-1,CSARVFQSSNEQFF,TGCAGTGCTAGAGTTTTCCAATCCTCCAATGAGCAGTTCTTC
NA,TRBD2,TRBJ2-2,TRBV20-1,CSASASGSGTGELFF,TGCAGTGCTAGTGCTAGCGGGAGTGGAACCGGGGAGCTGTTTTTT
few,NA,TRBJ1-1,TRBV15,CATSRDALEAFF,TGTGCCACCAGCAGAGACGCCCTTGAAGCTTTCTTT
NA,TRBD2,TRBJ2-3,TRBV5-1,CASSFRLASSTDTQYF,TGCGCCAGCAGCTTCAGACTAGCGTCAAGCACAGATACGCAGTATTTT
NA,NA,TRBJ2-5,TRBV6-5,CASSYGRFQETQYF,TGTGCCAGCAGTTACGGCAGGTTTCAAGAGACCCAGTACTTC
many,NA,TRBJ2-1,TRBV2,CASSEDRAYNEQFF,TGTGCCAGCAGTGAGGACAGAGCCTACAATGAGCAGTTCTTC
few,TRBD2,TRBJ2-3,TRBV25-1,CASRGLAGGADTQYF,TGTGCCAGCAGAGGACTAGCGGGAGGGGCAGATACGCAGTATTTT
many,TRBD1,TRBJ2-1,TRBV5-1,CASSFDRVLSNEQFF,TGCGCCAGCAGCTTCGACAGGGTCCTTAGCAATGAGCAGTTCTTC
many,NA,TRBJ1-1,TRBV12-3/TRBV12-4,CASSPRVLGDTEAFF,TGTGCCAGCAGTCCCCGGGTCCTGGGGGACACTGAAGCTTTCTTT
few,NA,TRBJ1-1,TRBV10-3,CAIREEFGMNTEAFF,TGTGCCATCAGAGAAGAATTCGGGATGAACACTGAAGCTTTCTTT
few,NA,TRBJ2-3,TRBV5-1,CASSLRDLSQYRTDTQYF,TGCGCCAGCAGCTTACGGGACTTATCCCAGTACCGCACAGATACGCAGTATTTT
few,TRBD1,TRBJ1-1,TRBV5-1,CASSPTGTGGTEAFF,TGCGCCAGCAGCCCCACGGGGACAGGGGGGACTGAAGCTTTCTTT
NA,NA,TRBJ2-6,TRBV3-1,CASSWGQTISGANVLTF,TGTGCCAGCAGCTGGGGACAAACCATCTCTGGGGCCAACGTCCTGACTTTC
NA,NA,TRBJ2-7,TRBV6-1,CASSLNRGTPYEQYF,TGTGCCAGCAGTTTGAATCGAGGGACCCCCTACGAGCAGTACTTC
NA,NA,TRBJ1-5,TRBV6-6,CAIGSNQPQHF,TGTGCCATAGGGAGCAATCAGCCCCAGCATTTT
few,NA,TRBJ2-1,TRBV5-6,CASSSLGIADEQFF,TGTGCCAGCAGCTCCCTGGGAATAGCGGATGAGCAGTTCTTC
few,NA,TRBJ2-2,TRBV19,CASREHTGELFF,TGTGCCAGTAGAGAACACACCGGGGAGCTGTTTTTT
NA,NA,TRBJ2-5,TRBV5-6,CASSLQGGLETQYF,TGTGCCAGCAGCTTGCAGGGGGGCTTGGAGACCCAGTACTTC
few,NA,TRBJ2-6,TRBV10-3,CAISEKSGANVLTF,TGTGCCATCAGTGAAAAATCTGGGGCCAACGTCCTGACTTTC
many,NA,TRBJ2-3,TRBV12-3/TRBV12-4,CASSLGGAVDTQYF,TGTGCCAGCAGTTTAGGAGGGGCGGTGGATACGCAGTATTTT
many,NA,TRBJ2-5,TRBV28,CASSPWTDQETQYF,TGTGCCAGCAGTCCTTGGACAGACCAAGAGACCCAGTACTTC
many,NA,TRBJ1-1,TRBV24-1,CATSLGRNTEAFF,TGTGCCACCAGTTTGGGCAGGAACACTGAAGCTTTCTTT
many,NA,TRBJ2-2,TRBV28,CASSSFEGVGTGELFF,TGTGCCAGCAGTTCCTTCGAGGGAGTAGGGACCGGGGAGCTGTTTTTT
few,NA,TRBJ2-3,TRBV11-2,CASSPWQGTDTQYF,TGTGCCAGCAGCCCCTGGCAGGGCACAGATACGCAGTATTTT
NA,NA,TRBJ1-1,TRBV10-3,CAISDPLAALNTEAFF,TGTGCCATCAGTGACCCACTAGCCGCCCTGAACACTGAAGCTTTCTTT
NA,TRBD2,TRBJ2-7,TRBV7-9,CASSPRVAGDIVQYF,TGTGCCAGCAGCCCCCGGGTAGCGGGAGATATTGTGCAGTACTTC
NA,TRBD1,TRBJ2-3,TRBV5-1,CASSLGGGALTDTQYF,TGCGCCAGCAGCTTGGGAGGGGGCGCGTTGACAGATACGCAGTATTTT
NA,TRBD2,TRBJ2-1,TRBV14,CASSRGLAGGAAWNNEQFF,TGTGCCAGCAGCCGAGGACTAGCGGGAGGGGCTGCCTGGAACAATGAGCAGTTCTTC
many,TRBD2,TRBJ2-7,TRBV2,CASTIRSLAGGTSYEQYF,TGTGCCAGCACCATAAGGTCACTAGCGGGAGGGACTTCCTACGAGCAGTACTTC
NA,TRBD2,TRBJ2-5,TRBV2,CAICLVGTSGGARQETQYF,TGTGCCATCTGTTTAGTTGGGACTAGCGGGGGGGCTCGACAAGAGACCCAGTACTTC